Listed here are 2 T cell receptor beta chains from one sample, sequenced in a study of blood T cells in healthy people across ages. Alongside a J-beta primer mix, a sample-barcoded 5' primer served in a second PCR lasting about 6 to 11 cycles. TCRdb called the 5' RACE reads again in MiXCR, with one record for every CDR3 protein. The sample carries approximately 810,000 distinct CDR3 sequences, 25% to 30% recorded once. Sequences were obtained from blood. These TCRs come from a woman older than 75 in good health.

Details on this clonotype: A much larger clonotype is one base distant, so this may be a read error. The CDR3 coding sequence is TGTGCCAGCAGCTTACCCCTGACTAGCGATCGGGAGACCCAGTACTTC. Translated, it gives CASSLPLTSDRETQYF. The genes are TRBV7-2 and TRBJ2-7, with 8 nucleotides matching TRBD2. The J call could be wrong; TRBJ2-5 is a better fit for the DNA end. CDR3 length equals 16 residues. The germline CDR1 and CDR2 sequences are SGHTA and FQGNSA.

Of note for this clonotype: A much larger clone differs by one base, so this may be a read error. This chain joins TRBV7-9 and TRBJ2-1; perhaps TRBD2 as D (6 bases). Trimming took 3 bases from V and 8 from J, leaving 14 bases between them. The CDR3 runs to 14 residues. Germline V gene data show CDR1 as SEHNR and CDR2 as FQNEAQ (reference sequence). The CDR3 DNA reads TGTGCCAGCAGCTTTAGCGGAGGGAGCGATGAGCAGTTCTTC. Protein: CASSFSGGSDEQFF.